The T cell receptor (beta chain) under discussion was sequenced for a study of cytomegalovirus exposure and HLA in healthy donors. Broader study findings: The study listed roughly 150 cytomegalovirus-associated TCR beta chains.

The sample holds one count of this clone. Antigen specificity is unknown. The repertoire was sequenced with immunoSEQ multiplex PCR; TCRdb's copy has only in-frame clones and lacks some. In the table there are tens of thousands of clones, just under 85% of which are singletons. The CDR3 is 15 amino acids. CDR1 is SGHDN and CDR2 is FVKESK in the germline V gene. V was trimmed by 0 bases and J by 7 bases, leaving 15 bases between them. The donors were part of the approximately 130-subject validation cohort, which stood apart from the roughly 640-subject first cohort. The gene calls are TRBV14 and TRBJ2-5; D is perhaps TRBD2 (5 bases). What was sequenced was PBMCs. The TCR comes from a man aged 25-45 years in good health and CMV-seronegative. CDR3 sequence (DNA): TGTGCCAGCAGCCAAGAGTTCGGTCTCGCGGGGACCCAGTACTTC. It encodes CASSQEFGLAGTQYF.